The present T cell receptor beta chain was sequenced within a study of technical replicates of blood from a handful of donors. The CDR3 is made up of 15 amino acids. Unmatched junction bases numbered 9, after V lost 4 bases and J lost 3 bases. The germline CDR1 and CDR2 sequences are SGHRS and YFSETQ. The data were produced by immunoSEQ multiplex PCR, yet TCRdb's version contains in-frame clones alone and is incomplete. The table records over 85,000 clones, over 90% of them present only once. Sequenced material: T cells isolated from PBMCs. The chain is built from TRBV5-1 and TRBJ1-1; TRBD1 aligns across 7 bases. The sequence came from a human donor in good health. The CDR3 here is CASSQFGQVDTEAFF. Written as DNA, the CDR3 is TGCGCCAGCAGCCAGTTTGGACAGGTGGACACTGAAGCTTTCTTT.